The 7 T cell receptor beta chains in this list originate from one sample, sequenced in a study of post-analysis software for immune sequencing data. Study results and limitations: Roughly five TRBV segments appeared more often in patients than in controls, and TRBV5-6, TRBV5-1 and TRBV20-1 were among these.

These receptors are not linked to any known antigen. The library was made from cDNA and included unique molecular identifiers. TCRdb reprocessed the PCR reads via MiXCR and lists one record per CDR3 protein. The data show hundreds of thousands of distinct CDR3 sequences, approximately 60% seen once. The specimen sequenced was blood. The source of these receptors is a girl aged 2-10 years with multiple sclerosis.

This rearrangement joins TRBV6-1 to TRBJ2-2; D possibly corresponds to TRBD2 (6 bases). This CDR3 contains 14 residues. Germline lookup yields CDR1 MNHNS and CDR2 SASEGT. V dropped 6 bases and J dropped 5 bases, with 13 bases sitting between them. CDR3 DNA sequence: TGTGCCAGCAGCCTTACGCGGGGTACCGGGGAGCTGTTTTTT. Amino acids: CASSLTRGTGELFF.

The chain uses TRBV5-1 and TRBJ1-4; unclear D gene. Germline CDR1 and CDR2: SGHRS and YFSETQ. Deletions cut 1 base from V and 8 bases from J, with 9 bases between. There are 13 residues in the CDR3. The CDR3 region has the DNA TGCGCCAGCAGCTTGTCACAGAGGGAAAAACTGTTTTTT. Amino acids: CASSLSQREKLFF.

Only a few counts were recorded for this clonotype. The V and J genes are TRBV29-1 and TRBJ1-5; 8 bases match TRBD1. V lost 4 bases to trimming and J lost 3 bases; unmatched junction nucleotides: 14. This CDR3 is 17 amino acids long. Germline-derived CDR1 and CDR2 are SQVTM and ANQGSEA. The CDR3 DNA reads TGCAGCGTTGCAAGTCCCCCGGGACAGGAAAACAATCAGCCCCAGCATTTT. Its translation: CSVASPPGQENNQPQHF.

V gene TRBV12-3 or TRBV12-4 combines with J gene TRBJ2-7, with D uncertain. The CDR3 is made up of 13 amino acids. The V and J ends lost 6 bases and 4 bases respectively, with 13 bases between them. Written as DNA, the CDR3 is TGTGCCAGCAGCCCGCCTTGGGCTTACGAGCAGTACTTC. Translation gives CASSPPWAYEQYF.

The gene calls are TRBV20-1 and TRBJ2-5; D not resolved. Germline-derived CDR1 and CDR2 are DFQATT and SNEGSKA (reference sequence). V was shortened by 3 bases and J by 3 bases, with 8 bases between the two germline ends. This CDR3 contains 12 residues. The CDR3 sequence: CSASARKETQYF. The CDR3, as DNA: TGCAGTGCTAGCGCGAGAAAAGAGACCCAGTACTTC.

This clonotype occurred once. The chain couples TRBV20-1 to TRBJ2-5; 8 bases align to TRBD1. With the DNA end fitting TRBJ2-7 better, the J assignment may be wrong. CDR3 length: 15 residues. Germline V gene data show CDR1 as DFQATT and CDR2 as SNEGSKA (reference sequence). This chain's CDR3 is CSASMPQGANHEQYF. CDR3 coding DNA: TGCAGTGCTAGTATGCCCCAGGGGGCAAACCACGAGCAGTACTTC.

The V call is TRBV11-2, the J call TRBJ1-2; possible D gene TRBD1, 5 bases. The V gene's germline CDR1 is SGHAT and CDR2 FQNNGV. There are 13 residues in the CDR3. Trimming pared 1 base from V and 8 bases from J, leaving 11 bases between. The CDR3 loop reads CASSLGRVGGYTF. The CDR3 DNA reads TGTGCCAGCAGCTTAGGCAGGGTCGGAGGCTACACCTTC. Together with reference TRBV11-2 and TRBJ1-2, the CDR3 gives the full variable domain: EAGVAQSPRYKIIEKRQSVAFWCNPISGHATLYWYQQILGQGPKLLIQFQNNGVVDDSQLPKDRFSAERLKGVDSTLKIQPAKLEDSAVYLCASSLGRVGGYTFGSGTRLTVV.